This TCR beta chain was obtained from a study of blood T cell repertoires in COVID-19 (dated by TCRdb to the early 2020s). Study-wide context: The collaborator samples originated in the United States, Italy and Spain and spanned the acute and convalescent phases of COVID-19. The material from the prospective study consisted of cDNA or gDNA derived from T cells, B-cell-depleted T cells, or PBMCs. Deeply sampled blood TCRbeta repertoires from subjects exposed to, actively infected with, or recovered from COVID-19 were included in the dataset. The repertoires were released in a freely available public database intended as a resource for research on the immune response to SARS-CoV-2. The samples were drawn from the first 160 participants of the ongoing ImmuneRACE study and from 1,254 subjects provided by 6 global collaborators. A de-identified subject ID, COVID-19 status, age in years and sex were almost always included in the sample metadata. HLA class I and class II types, where available, came from metadata supplied by the sample provider rather than from assay-based typing.

TCRbeta CDR3 regions were amplified from genomic DNA by means of the immunoSEQ Assay, a bias-controlled multiplex PCR. As for how the authors treated the data: The number of nucleated cells in each sample was estimated from the amplification of reference gene primers within the assay. Sequence reads were collapsed and filtered to measure the absolute abundance of every unique TCRbeta CDR3 rearrangement. Productive Simpson clonality was computed per sample as the square root of Simpson's diversity index over productive rearrangements. Entries here come from immuneACCESS through TCRdb and include only in-frame sequences with V and J called. Some clones fail to appear in such tables; in the studies checked, an unresolved V gene covers under half of the shortfall, and the cause of the remainder is unknown. The D gene and trimming were derived from the DNA, and the V and J assignments and clone size from that table. This sample has 200,000 to 300,000 clones in its table, and about 90% of those were observed once. In total, the top ten clones hold more than 0.8% of the sample.

A word on this clone: Which antigen it targets is not known. The junction shows a germline mismatch at one end, possibly a read error.

Beyond this particular receptor, the publication reports: The quantity of clinical and demographic metadata differed by source and by participant and was supplied without curation.

CDR1 and CDR2, per the germline V gene, are SGHTA and FQGTGA. The CDR3 spans 15 residues, from the cysteine through the phenylalanine. Just the 45-base CDR3 DNA is kept, in frame starting at base 1. At one collaborating source in Seattle, patients were enrolled during active infection and were followed longitudinally through the course of disease. Each collaborating institution followed its own protocols to collect whole blood in K2EDTA tubes. For TCRbeta analysis, collaborators shipped samples as frozen whole blood, isolated PBMCs, or DNA extracted from either of those sample types. Sequenced input: peripheral blood. The clonotype was recovered from a man between 25 and 39 years old with COVID-19, enrolled during active disease. This chain joins TRBV7-3 to TRBJ1-3; 7 junctional bases match TRBD1. The nucleotide sequence reads TGTGCCAGCAGCCCTACAGGGGTTACTGGAGACACCATATATTTT. This gives the protein CASSPTGVTGDTIYF.